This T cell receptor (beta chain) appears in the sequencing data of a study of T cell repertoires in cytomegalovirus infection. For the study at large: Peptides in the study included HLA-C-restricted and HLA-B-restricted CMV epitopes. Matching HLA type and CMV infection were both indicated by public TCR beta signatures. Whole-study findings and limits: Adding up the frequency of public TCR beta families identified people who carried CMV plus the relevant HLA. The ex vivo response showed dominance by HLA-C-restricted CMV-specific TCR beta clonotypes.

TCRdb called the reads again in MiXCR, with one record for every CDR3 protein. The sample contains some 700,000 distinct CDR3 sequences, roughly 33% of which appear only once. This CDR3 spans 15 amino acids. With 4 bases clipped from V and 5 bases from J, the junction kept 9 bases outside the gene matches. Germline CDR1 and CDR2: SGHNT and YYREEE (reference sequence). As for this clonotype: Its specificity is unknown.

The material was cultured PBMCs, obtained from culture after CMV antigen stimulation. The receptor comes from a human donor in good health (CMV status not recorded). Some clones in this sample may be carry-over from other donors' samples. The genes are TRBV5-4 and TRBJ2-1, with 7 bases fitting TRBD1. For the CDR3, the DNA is TGTGCCAGCAGCCCTCGACAGGGCAGGCACAATGAGCAGTTCTTC. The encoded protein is CASSPRQGRHNEQFF.